What follows is one T cell receptor (beta chain) and its context. It lacks a known antigen. Qualities for individual bases were not recorded, and no much larger clone is one base off. The germline V gene encodes CDR1 MNHEY and CDR2 SVGAGI. There are 15 amino acids in the CDR3, from cysteine to phenylalanine inclusive. Only the CDR3 region is kept as DNA, spanning 45 bases read in frame from base 1. V drops 8 bases and J drops 6 bases, leaving 22 bases in between. The entry originates in a study of OX40 agonist ivuxolimab in advanced cancers. A note on the overall study: Ivuxolimab was a fully human IgG2 agonistic monoclonal antibody targeting the costimulatory receptor OX40 (CD134). Intravenous ivuxolimab was administered to patients every 2 weeks at six dose levels: 0.01, 0.1, 0.3, 1.5, 3 and 10 mg/kg. Of the roughly 52 dose-escalation patients, hepatocellular carcinoma was present in about 20, melanoma in roughly 15, renal cell carcinoma in 9 and head and neck cancer in 9. In the dose-escalation cohort, roughly 80% of patients were male, and the mean age was approximately 60 years, with a range of 23 to 79. Prior anti-PD-1, anti-PD-L1 or anti-CTLA-4 therapy was permitted, and 35% to 40% of dose-escalation patients had received checkpoint inhibitors. Partial responses occurred in three dose-escalation patients, of whom one had hepatocellular carcinoma and two had cutaneous melanoma. The purpose of peripheral TCRbeta sequencing was to test whether ivuxolimab changed TCR sequence diversity and led to clonal T-cell expansion. The monotherapy dose-escalation portion (N of about 50 patients) of the phase I ivuxolimab trial is reported in the paper.

Genomic DNA was isolated from the sorted cells so that the TCRbeta CDR3 region could be sequenced. The immunoSEQ Assay was used to sequence the TCRbeta CDR3 regions. The source is immuneACCESS, and TCRdb retained only in-frame sequences with V and J called. Part of the clones is not carried over; for the studies checked, unresolved V genes explain less than half of this, and the remainder is unexplained. A total of roughly 75,000 clones appear in this sample, more than 75% of them only once. The top ten clones comprise around 0.78% of the sample. The research as a whole found: On average, CD8+ T cells showed more expanded clones than CD4+ T cells after ivuxolimab. Low levels of normalized T-cell clonal expansion were also shown by some nonresponding patients. In partial responders in the 0.1-3.0 mg/kg groups, normalized peripheral clonal expansion was found to be among the lowest, especially among CD8+ T cells. Which antigens the clonally expanded peripheral T cells were specific for was not determined. At doses of 0.1 to 3.0 mg/kg, clonal expansion of both CD4+ and CD8+ blood T cells was observed from baseline to week 6.

Patients with a history of autoimmune disease or receiving systemic immunosuppression were excluded from the trial. Peripheral blood for TCR sequencing was drawn from every dose cohort at baseline, at cycle 4 day 1 and at cycle 7 day 1. Samples came from an open-label, multicenter, first-in-human phase I dose-escalation trial of ivuxolimab. Adults with locally advanced or metastatic head and neck squamous cell, hepatocellular, melanoma or renal cell carcinoma were enrolled in the trial. Before TCR sequencing, CD4+ T cells and CD8+ T cells from peripheral blood were sorted into separate populations.

The sample here was CD4+ or CD8+ T cells sorted from blood, taken in a trial of the OX40 agonist ivuxolimab. The source of this sequence is an adult with an advanced solid tumor such as melanoma, head and neck, liver or kidney cancer. The chain is made from TRBV6-5 and TRBJ1-1; the best D guess is TRBD1, with 5 bases matching. The CDR3 is CASGSKGFGIAEAFF. The nucleotide sequence reads as follows: TGTGCCAGCGGGTCGAAGGGGTTCGGGATCGCTGAAGCTTTCTTT.